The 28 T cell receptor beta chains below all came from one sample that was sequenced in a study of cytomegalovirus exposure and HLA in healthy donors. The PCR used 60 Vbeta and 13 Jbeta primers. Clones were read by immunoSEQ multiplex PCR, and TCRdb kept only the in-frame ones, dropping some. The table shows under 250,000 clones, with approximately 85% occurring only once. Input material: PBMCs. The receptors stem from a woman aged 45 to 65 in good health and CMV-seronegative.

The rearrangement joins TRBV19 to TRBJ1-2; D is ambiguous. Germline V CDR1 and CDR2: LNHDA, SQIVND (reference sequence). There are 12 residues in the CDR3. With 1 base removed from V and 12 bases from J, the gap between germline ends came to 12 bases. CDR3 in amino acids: CASSIVRGAHTF. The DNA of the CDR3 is TGTGCCAGTAGTATAGTACGGGGTGCTCACACCTTC.

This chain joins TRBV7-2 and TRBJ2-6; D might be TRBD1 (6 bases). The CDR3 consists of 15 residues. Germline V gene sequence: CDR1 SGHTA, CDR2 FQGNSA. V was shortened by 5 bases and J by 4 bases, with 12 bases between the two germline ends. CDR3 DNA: TGTGCCAGCAGCCTGGACAGCGCAGGGGCCAACGTCCTGACTTTC. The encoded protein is CASSLDSAGANVLTF.

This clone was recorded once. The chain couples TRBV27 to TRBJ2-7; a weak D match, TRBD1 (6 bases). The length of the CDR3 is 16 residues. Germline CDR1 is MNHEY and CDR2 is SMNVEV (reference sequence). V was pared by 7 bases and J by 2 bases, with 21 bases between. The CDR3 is CASTKTGKVTPYEQYF. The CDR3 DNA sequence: TGTGCCAGCACCAAGACAGGAAAAGTGACTCCCTACGAGCAGTACTTC.

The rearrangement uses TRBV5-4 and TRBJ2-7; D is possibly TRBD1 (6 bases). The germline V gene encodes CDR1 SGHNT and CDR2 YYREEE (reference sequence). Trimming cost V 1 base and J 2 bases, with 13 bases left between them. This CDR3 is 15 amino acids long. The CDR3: CASSLFTQGPYEQYF. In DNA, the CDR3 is TGTGCCAGCAGCTTGTTCACACAGGGCCCCTACGAGCAGTACTTC. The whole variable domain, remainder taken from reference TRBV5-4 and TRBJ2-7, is ETGVTQSPTHLIKTRGQQVTLRCSSQSGHNTVSWYQQALGQGPQFIFQYYREEENGRGNFPPRFSGLQFPNYSSELNVNALELDDSALYLCASSLFTQGPYEQYFGPGTRLTVT.

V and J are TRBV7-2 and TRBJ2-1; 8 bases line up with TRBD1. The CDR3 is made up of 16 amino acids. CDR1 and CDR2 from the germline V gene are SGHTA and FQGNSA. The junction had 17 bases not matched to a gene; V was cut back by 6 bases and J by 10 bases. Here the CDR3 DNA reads TGTGCCAGCAGTTACAAACCGGGACAGGTAGCCGGCGAGCAGTTCTTC. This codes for CASSYKPGQVAGEQFF.

The CDR3 bases are TGCGCCAGCAGCCCAGGGGGCAGTACCAAAAACATTCAGTACTTC. This codes for CASSPGGSTKNIQYF. The rearrangement uses TRBV5-1 and TRBJ2-4, with 8 bases aligning to TRBD1. Trimming took 4 bases from V and 2 from J; bases not matched to a gene: 5. Germline loops: CDR1 SGHRS, CDR2 YFSETQ. This CDR3 is 15 amino acids long.

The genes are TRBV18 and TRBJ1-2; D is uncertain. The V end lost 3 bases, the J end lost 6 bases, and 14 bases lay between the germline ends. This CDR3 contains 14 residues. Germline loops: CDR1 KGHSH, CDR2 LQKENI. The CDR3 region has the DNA TGTGCCAGCTCACCCCCCGGGGTCGGCAATGGCTACACCTTC. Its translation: CASSPPGVGNGYTF.

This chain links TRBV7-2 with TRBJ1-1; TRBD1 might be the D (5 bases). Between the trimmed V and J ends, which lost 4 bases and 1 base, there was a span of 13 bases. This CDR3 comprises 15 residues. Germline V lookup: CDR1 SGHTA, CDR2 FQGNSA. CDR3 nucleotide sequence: TGTGCCAGCAGCTCCCCTGGCAGGGAGAACACTGAAGCTTTCTTT. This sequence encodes CASSSPGRENTEAFF.

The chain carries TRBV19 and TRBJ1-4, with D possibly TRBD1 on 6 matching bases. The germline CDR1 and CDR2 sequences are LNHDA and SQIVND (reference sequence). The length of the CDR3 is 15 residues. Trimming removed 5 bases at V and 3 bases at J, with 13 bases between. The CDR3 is CASSDPGHANEKLFF. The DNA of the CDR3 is TGTGCCAGTAGTGATCCGGGACATGCTAATGAAAAACTGTTTTTT.

The CDR3 is CASTPREVSLGYTF. DNA of the CDR3: TGTGCCAGTACCCCCCGGGAAGTATCTCTCGGCTACACCTTC. The gene calls are TRBV19 and TRBJ1-2; D call uncertain. Germline CDR1 is LNHDA and CDR2 is SQIVND (reference sequence). V was pared by 7 bases and J by 8 bases, with 20 bases between. CDR3 length: 14 residues.

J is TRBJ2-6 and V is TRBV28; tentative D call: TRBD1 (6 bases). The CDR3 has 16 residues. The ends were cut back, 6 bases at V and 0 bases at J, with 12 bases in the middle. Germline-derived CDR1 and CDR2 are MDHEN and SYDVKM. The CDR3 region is CASRLGGLSGANVLTF. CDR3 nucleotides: TGTGCCAGCAGGCTAGGGGGTCTCTCTGGGGCCAACGTCCTGACTTTC. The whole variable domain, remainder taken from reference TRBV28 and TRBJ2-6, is DVKVTQSSRYLVKRTGEKVFLECVQDMDHENMFWYRQDPGLGLRLIYFSYDVKMKEKGDIPEGYSVSREKKERFSLILESASTNQTSMYLCASRLGGLSGANVLTFGAGSRLTVL.

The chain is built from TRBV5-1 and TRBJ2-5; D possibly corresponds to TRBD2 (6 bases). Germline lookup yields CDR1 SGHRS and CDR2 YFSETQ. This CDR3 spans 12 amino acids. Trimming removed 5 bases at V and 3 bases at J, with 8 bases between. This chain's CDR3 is CASSREKETQYF. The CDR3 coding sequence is TGCGCCAGCAGTCGGGAGAAAGAGACCCAGTACTTC.

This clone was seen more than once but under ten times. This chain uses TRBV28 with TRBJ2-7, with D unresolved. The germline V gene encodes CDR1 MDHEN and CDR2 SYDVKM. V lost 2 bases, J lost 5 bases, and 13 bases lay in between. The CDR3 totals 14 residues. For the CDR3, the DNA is TGTGCCAGCAGTTTAGCCCGCCGGGTCGACGAGCAGTACTTC. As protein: CASSLARRVDEQYF.

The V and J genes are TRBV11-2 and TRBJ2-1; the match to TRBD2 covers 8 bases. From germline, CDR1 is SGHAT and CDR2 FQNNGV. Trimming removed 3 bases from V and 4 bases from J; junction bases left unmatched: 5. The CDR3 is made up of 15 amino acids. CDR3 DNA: TGTGCCAGCAGCTTTATAGCGGGGTCTTACAATGAGCAGTTCTTC. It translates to CASSFIAGSYNEQFF. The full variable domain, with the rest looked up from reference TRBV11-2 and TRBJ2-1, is EAGVAQSPRYKIIEKRQSVAFWCNPISGHATLYWYQQILGQGPKLLIQFQNNGVVDDSQLPKDRFSAERLKGVDSTLKIQPAKLEDSAVYLCASSFIAGSYNEQFFGPGTRLTVL.

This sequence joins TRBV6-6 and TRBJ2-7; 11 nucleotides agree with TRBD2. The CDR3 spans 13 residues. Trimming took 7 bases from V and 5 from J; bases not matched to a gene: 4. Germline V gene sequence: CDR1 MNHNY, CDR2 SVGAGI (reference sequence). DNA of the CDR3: TGTGCCAGCACTAGCGGGAGGCGACACGAGCAGTACTTC. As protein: CASTSGRRHEQYF.

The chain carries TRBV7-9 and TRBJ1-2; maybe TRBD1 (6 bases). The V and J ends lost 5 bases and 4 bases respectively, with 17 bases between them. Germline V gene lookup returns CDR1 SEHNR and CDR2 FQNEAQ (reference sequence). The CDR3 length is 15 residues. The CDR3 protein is CASSLRTASSYGYTF. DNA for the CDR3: TGTGCCAGCAGCCTGCGGACAGCTTCGAGCTATGGCTACACCTTC.

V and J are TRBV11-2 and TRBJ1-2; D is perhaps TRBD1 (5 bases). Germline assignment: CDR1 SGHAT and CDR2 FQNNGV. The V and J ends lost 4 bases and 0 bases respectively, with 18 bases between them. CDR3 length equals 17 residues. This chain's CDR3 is CASSSKRRQPSNYGYTF. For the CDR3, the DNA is TGTGCCAGCAGCTCAAAGAGGAGACAGCCTTCTAACTATGGCTACACCTTC.

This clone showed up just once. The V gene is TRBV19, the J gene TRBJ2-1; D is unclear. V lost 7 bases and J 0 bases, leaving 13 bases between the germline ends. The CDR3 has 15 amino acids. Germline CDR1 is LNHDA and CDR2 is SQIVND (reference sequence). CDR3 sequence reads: CASTWSPGSYNEQFF. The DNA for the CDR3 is TGTGCCAGTACGTGGTCCCCCGGCTCCTACAATGAGCAGTTCTTC. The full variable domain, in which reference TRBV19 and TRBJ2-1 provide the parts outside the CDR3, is DGGITQSPKYLFRKEGQNVTLSCEQNLNHDAMYWYRQDPGQGLRLIYYSQIVNDFQKGDIAEGYSVSREKKESFPLTVTSAQKNPTAFYLCASTWSPGSYNEQFFGPGTRLTVL.

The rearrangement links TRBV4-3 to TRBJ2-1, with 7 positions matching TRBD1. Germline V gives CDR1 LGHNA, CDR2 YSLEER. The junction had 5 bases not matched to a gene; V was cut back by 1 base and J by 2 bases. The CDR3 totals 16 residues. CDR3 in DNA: TGCGCCAGCAGCCAAGTTGGGACAGTCACCTACAATGAGCAGTTCTTC. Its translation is CASSQVGTVTYNEQFF.

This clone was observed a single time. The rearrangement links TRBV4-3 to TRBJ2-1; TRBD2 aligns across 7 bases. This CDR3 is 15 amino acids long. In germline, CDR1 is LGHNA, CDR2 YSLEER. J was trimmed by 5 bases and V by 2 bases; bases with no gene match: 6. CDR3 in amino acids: CASSQTSGTDNEQFF. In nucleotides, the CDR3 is TGCGCCAGCAGCCAAACGAGCGGGACTGACAATGAGCAGTTCTTC.

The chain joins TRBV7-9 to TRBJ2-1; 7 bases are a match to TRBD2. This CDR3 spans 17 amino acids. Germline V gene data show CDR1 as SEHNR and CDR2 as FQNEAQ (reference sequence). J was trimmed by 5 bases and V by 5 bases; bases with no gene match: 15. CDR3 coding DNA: TGTGCCAGCAGCCAGAGCGGCGGGAGACCCCCCCACAATGAGCAGTTCTTC. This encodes CASSQSGGRPPHNEQFF.

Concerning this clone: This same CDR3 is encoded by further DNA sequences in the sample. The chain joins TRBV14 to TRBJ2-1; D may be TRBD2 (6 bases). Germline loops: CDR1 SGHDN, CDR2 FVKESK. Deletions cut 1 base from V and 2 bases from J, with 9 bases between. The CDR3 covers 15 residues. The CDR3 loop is CASSQAGVTYNEQFF. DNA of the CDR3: TGTGCCAGCAGCCAAGCGGGGGTAACCTACAATGAGCAGTTCTTC.

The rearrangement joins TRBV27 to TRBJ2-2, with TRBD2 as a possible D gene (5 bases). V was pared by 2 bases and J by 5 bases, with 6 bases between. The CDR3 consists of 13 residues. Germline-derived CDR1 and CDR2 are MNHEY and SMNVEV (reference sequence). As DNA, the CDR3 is TGTGCCAGCAGTTTACGGAGGACCGGGGAGCTGTTTTTT. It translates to CASSLRRTGELFF.

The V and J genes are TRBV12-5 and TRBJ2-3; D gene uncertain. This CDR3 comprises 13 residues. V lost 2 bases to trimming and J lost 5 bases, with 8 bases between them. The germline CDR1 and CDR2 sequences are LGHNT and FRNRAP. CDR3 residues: CASGLFQRDTQYF. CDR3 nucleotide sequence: TGTGCTAGTGGTTTGTTCCAGCGAGATACGCAGTATTTT.

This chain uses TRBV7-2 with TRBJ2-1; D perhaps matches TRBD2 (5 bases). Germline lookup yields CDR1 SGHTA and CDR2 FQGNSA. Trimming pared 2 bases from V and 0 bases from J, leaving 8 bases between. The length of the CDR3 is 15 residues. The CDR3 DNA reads TGTGCCAGCAGCTTAAAACTAGGCTCCTACAATGAGCAGTTCTTC. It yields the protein CASSLKLGSYNEQFF.

The CDR3 coding sequence is TGTGCCAGTCTCCCGGGACAGAGCTCCTACAATGAGCAGTTCTTC. Its protein product is CASLPGQSSYNEQFF. The chain is built from TRBV27 and TRBJ2-1; 7 positions agree with TRBD1. There are 15 residues in the CDR3. V lost 9 bases and J lost 0; bases outside the gene matches: 8. Germline assignment: CDR1 MNHEY and CDR2 SMNVEV (reference sequence).

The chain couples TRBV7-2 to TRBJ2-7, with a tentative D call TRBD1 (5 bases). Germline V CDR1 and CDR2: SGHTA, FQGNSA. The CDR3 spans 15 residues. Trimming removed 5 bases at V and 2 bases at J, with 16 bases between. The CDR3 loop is CASSAQTSQAYEQYF. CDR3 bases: TGTGCCAGCAGCGCGCAGACGTCACAGGCCTACGAGCAGTACTTC.

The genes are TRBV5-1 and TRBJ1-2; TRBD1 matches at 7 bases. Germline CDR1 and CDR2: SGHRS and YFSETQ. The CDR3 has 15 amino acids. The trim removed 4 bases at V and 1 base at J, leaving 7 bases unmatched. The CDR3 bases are TGCGCCAGCAGCCCCCAGACAGGGAGTAACTATGGCTACACCTTC. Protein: CASSPQTGSNYGYTF.